This T cell receptor beta chain was recovered during a study of blood T cells in healthy people across ages. CDR1 and CDR2 from the germline V gene are SQVTM and ANQGSEA. This CDR3 region has 12 residues. Trimming shortened V by 5 bases and J by 5 bases, and 12 bases separated the two germline ends. Isolated PBMCs totaled at least 6.5 million in each sample. This clonotype showed up many times. A second PCR, run for roughly 7 to 11 cycles, used a sample-barcoded 5' primer plus a J-beta primer mix. TCRdb recomputed calls from the 5' RACE reads with MiXCR, one row per CDR3 protein. Of 1.4 million or so distinct CDR3 sequences in the sample, approximately 42% were seen once.

V usage is TRBV29-1 and J usage is TRBJ2-5, with a tentative D call TRBD2 (6 bases). Specimen: blood. This TCR was recovered from a woman younger than 30 in good health. As DNA, the CDR3 is TGCAGCGTTCGGGCGGGGTTGGAGACCCAGTACTTC. Residues: CSVRAGLETQYF.